A selection of T cell receptor beta chains follows, all from one sample in a study of patients and donors after allogeneic stem cell transplantation. TCRdb reprocessed the RT-PCR reads with MiXCR, giving one entry per CDR3 protein. The data hold some 87,000 distinct CDR3 sequences, with roughly 43% observed a single time. Sample: blood, either unsorted or a sorted T cell fraction (not recorded which). These receptors originate from a human donor who was either an allogeneic HSCT recipient or a stem cell or donor lymphocyte infusion donor (not recorded which). It is not recorded whose cells these are; they may come from a transplant donor. Both conserved end residues are part of each CDR3. The order of the fields is clone size, J gene, D gene, V gene, CDR3 DNA, CDR3 protein. A D gene is named only where the DNA matches it firmly. Clone sizes are given selectively: once, few, many, or a class where the clone is expanded.

clone_size: -
j_call: TRBJ2-7
d_call: -
v_call: TRBV28
cdr3_nt: TGTGCCAGCGGCACCTACAAGCAGTACTTC
cdr3_aa: CASGTYKQYF

clone_size: few
j_call: TRBJ1-1
d_call: -
v_call: TRBV11-2
cdr3_nt: TGTGCCAGCAGCTTACGGCGGGACGGGAACACTGAAGCTTTCTTT
cdr3_aa: CASSLRRDGNTEAFF

clone_size: -
j_call: TRBJ2-1
d_call: TRBD2
v_call: TRBV20-1
cdr3_nt: TGCAGTGCTAGACTCCCGGGACTAGTCTCCTACAATGAGCAGTTCTTC
cdr3_aa: CSARLPGLVSYNEQFF

clone_size: few
j_call: TRBJ1-4
d_call: -
v_call: TRBV4-3
cdr3_nt: TGCGCCAGCAGCCAACTTAACAACGGGGAAAAACTGTTTTTT
cdr3_aa: CASSQLNNGEKLFF

clone_size: few
j_call: TRBJ1-2
d_call: TRBD1
v_call: TRBV5-1
cdr3_nt: TGCGCCAGCAGCTTGGACAGGGGGATGAACTATGGCTACACCTTC
cdr3_aa: CASSLDRGMNYGYTF

clone_size: -
j_call: TRBJ2-1
d_call: -
v_call: TRBV29-1
cdr3_nt: TGCAGCGCCAAACGACTAGTAAGCTCCTACAATGAGCAGTTCTTC
cdr3_aa: CSAKRLVSSYNEQFF

clone_size: -
j_call: TRBJ1-2
d_call: TRBD1
v_call: TRBV6-4
cdr3_nt: TGTGCCAGCAGTGAGGGGGACAGCTACTATGGCTACACCTTC
cdr3_aa: CASSEGDSYYGYTF

clone_size: few
j_call: TRBJ1-5
d_call: -
v_call: TRBV7-6
cdr3_nt: TGTGCCAGCAGCTCCTTGGGGCCCCAGCATTTT
cdr3_aa: CASSSLGPQHF

clone_size: -
j_call: TRBJ2-3
d_call: TRBD2
v_call: TRBV20-1
cdr3_nt: TGCAGTGCAGCCGGGACTAGGGACCAGCCAGATACGCAGTATTTT
cdr3_aa: CSAAGTRDQPDTQYF

clone_size: once
j_call: TRBJ1-2
d_call: -
v_call: TRBV4-1
cdr3_nt: TGCGCCAGCAGCCAAGATCCCGGGGCGAGGATGATTAACTATGGCTACACCTTC
cdr3_aa: CASSQDPGARMINYGYTF

clone_size: -
j_call: TRBJ1-5
d_call: -
v_call: TRBV19
cdr3_nt: TGTGCCAGTAGTATTAGGGGGGTAGCGCCCCAGCATTTT
cdr3_aa: CASSIRGVAPQHF

clone_size: -
j_call: TRBJ2-3
d_call: -
v_call: TRBV7-6
cdr3_nt: TGTGCCAGCAGCTTATCGTCCGGGGGTACGGATACGCAGTATTTT
cdr3_aa: CASSLSSGGTDTQYF

clone_size: -
j_call: TRBJ1-4
d_call: TRBD1
v_call: TRBV5-1
cdr3_nt: TGCGCCAGCAGCTTGCGGGACAGGGGAGATGCAACTAATGAAAAACTGTTTTTT
cdr3_aa: CASSLRDRGDATNEKLFF

clone_size: few
j_call: TRBJ1-1
d_call: -
v_call: TRBV7-9
cdr3_nt: TGTGCCAGCAGCTCCCGCGGTCTAGTCGGGAGCACTGAAGCTTTCTTT
cdr3_aa: CASSSRGLVGSTEAFF

clone_size: few
j_call: TRBJ1-5
d_call: -
v_call: TRBV7-9
cdr3_nt: TGTGCCAGCAGCTTTGTTGGTGAGCCCCAGCATTTT
cdr3_aa: CASSFVGEPQHF

clone_size: few
j_call: TRBJ1-5
d_call: TRBD1
v_call: TRBV6-5
cdr3_nt: TGTGCCAGCGCTCCAGGACAGGGGAGCGACGGTGGCAATCAGCCCCAGCATTTT
cdr3_aa: CASAPGQGSDGGNQPQHF

clone_size: -
j_call: TRBJ1-1
d_call: -
v_call: TRBV20-1
cdr3_nt: TGCAGTGCTGTCACAGCTTACTTTGAAGCTTTCTTT
cdr3_aa: CSAVTAYFEAFF

clone_size: few
j_call: TRBJ1-6
d_call: -
v_call: TRBV12-3/TRBV12-4
cdr3_nt: TGTGCCAGCAAACCCCCAAAGACGGATTCACCCCTCCACTTT
cdr3_aa: CASKPPKTDSPLHF

clone_size: -
j_call: TRBJ2-7
d_call: -
v_call: TRBV29-1
cdr3_nt: TGCAGCGTTGGAGGGTCGGAGTCCTACGAGCAGTACTTC
cdr3_aa: CSVGGSESYEQYF

clone_size: -
j_call: TRBJ1-1
d_call: -
v_call: TRBV6-5
cdr3_nt: TGTGCCAGCAGTTACAGGGGGGGCCGGATGAACACTGAAGCTTTCTTT
cdr3_aa: CASSYRGGRMNTEAFF